This T cell receptor beta chain was obtained from a study of CD8 T cells in Susac syndrome. Healthy donors matched for age and sex were used as controls. In this sample, this clonotype turned up a few times. When the RNA was reverse transcribed, random hexamers were used with an input of 0.5 to 1 ug. The authors amplified TCR beta CDR3 across 54 Vbeta and 13 Jbeta using immunoSEQ multiplex PCR. TCRdb reprocessed the immunoSEQ multiplex PCR reads with MiXCR, giving one entry per CDR3 protein. The sample gives approximately 160,000 distinct CDR3 sequences, 93% of which show up once; 0.13% is in the top ten. The CDR3 runs 12 residues. Germline lookup yields CDR1 SNHLY and CDR2 FYNNEI. Trimming removed 6 bases at V and 3 bases at J, with 8 bases between.

The specimen was CD4+ T cells from PBMCs. The TCR originated in a human donor in good health. The chain employs TRBV2 and TRBJ2-5; TRBD2 might be the D (5 bases). In DNA, the CDR3 is TGTGCCAGCAGGTGGGGAGAAGAGACCCAGTACTTC. Amino acid sequence: CASRWGEETQYF.